Detailed here is one T cell receptor (beta chain). The antigen is unknown. The record originates from a study of shared clonotypes between healthy human individuals. General observations from the study: As a rule, naive subsets had a larger estimated richness than memory subsets.

Produced via immunoSEQ multiplex PCR; TCRdb's table is partial and in-frame only. The sample carries over a million clones, 95% to 97% recorded once. The sequencing input was naive CD4+ T cells sorted from blood. Described subset: CD45RA+ positively selected. This TCR came from a man under 40 in good health.

The CDR3 nucleotides are TGTGCCAGCAGCTTATTACAGCCCACGAACACTGAAGCTTTCTTT. It specifies CASSLLQPTNTEAFF. V is TRBV11-2 and J is TRBJ1-1; no firm D call. Germline values: CDR1 SGHAT, CDR2 FQNNGV. This CDR3 is 15 amino acids long. The germline V and J ends were trimmed by 2 bases and 1 base, with 11 bases remaining between them.